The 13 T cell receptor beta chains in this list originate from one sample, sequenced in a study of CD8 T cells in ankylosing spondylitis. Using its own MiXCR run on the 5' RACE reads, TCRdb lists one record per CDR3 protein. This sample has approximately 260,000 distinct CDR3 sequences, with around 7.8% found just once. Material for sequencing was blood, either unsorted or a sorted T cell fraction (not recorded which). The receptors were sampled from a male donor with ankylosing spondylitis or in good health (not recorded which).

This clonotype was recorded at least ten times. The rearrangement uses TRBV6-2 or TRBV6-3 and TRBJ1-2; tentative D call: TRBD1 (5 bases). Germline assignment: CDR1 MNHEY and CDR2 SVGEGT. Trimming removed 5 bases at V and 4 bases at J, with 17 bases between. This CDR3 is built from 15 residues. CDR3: CASSEDPPGGYGYTF. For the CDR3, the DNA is TGTGCCAGCAGTGAGGATCCACCCGGGGGCTATGGCTACACCTTC.

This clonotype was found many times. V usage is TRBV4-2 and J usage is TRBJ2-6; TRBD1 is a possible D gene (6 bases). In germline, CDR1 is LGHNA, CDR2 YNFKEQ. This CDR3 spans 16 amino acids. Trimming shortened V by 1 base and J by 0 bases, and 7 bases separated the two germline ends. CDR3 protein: CASSQGQVSGANVLTF. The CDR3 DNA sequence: TGTGCCAGCAGCCAAGGACAGGTCTCTGGGGCCAACGTCCTGACTTTC.

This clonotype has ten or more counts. The CDR3 sequence is CAWSVPPGYEQYF. The DNA of the CDR3 is TGTGCCTGGAGTGTACCACCCGGATACGAGCAGTACTTC. This chain connects TRBV30 to TRBJ2-7; the D is unclear. Trimming shortened V by 0 bases and J by 4 bases, and 10 bases separated the two germline ends. CDR1 is GTSNPN, CDR2 SVGIG, per germline (reference sequence). This CDR3 spans 13 amino acids.

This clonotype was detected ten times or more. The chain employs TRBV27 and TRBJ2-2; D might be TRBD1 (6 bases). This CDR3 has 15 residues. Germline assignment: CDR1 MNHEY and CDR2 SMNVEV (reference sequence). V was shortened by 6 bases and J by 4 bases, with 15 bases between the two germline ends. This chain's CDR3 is CASSLTGLGTGELFF. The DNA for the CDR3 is TGTGCCAGCAGCCTTACAGGGTTAGGCACCGGGGAGCTGTTTTTT.

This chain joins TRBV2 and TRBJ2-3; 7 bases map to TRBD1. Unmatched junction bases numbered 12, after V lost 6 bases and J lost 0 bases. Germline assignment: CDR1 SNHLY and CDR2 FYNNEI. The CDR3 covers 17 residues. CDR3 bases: TGTGCCAGCAGCGGGCCCCGGGACAGTGCTAGCACAGATACGCAGTATTTT. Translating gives CASSGPRDSASTDTQYF.

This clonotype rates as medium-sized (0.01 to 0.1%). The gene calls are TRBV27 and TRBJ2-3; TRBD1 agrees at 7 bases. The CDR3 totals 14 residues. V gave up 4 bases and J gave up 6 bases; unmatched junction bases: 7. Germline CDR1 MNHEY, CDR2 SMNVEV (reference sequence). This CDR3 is CASSSSTGFDTQYF. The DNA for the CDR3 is TGTGCCAGCAGTTCCTCGACAGGGTTCGATACGCAGTATTTT.

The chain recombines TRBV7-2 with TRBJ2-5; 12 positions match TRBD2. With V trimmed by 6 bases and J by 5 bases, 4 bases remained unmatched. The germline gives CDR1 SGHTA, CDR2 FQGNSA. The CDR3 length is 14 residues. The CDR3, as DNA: TGTGCCAGCAGACTCACTAGCGGGAGGGAGACCCAGTACTTC. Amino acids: CASRLTSGRETQYF.

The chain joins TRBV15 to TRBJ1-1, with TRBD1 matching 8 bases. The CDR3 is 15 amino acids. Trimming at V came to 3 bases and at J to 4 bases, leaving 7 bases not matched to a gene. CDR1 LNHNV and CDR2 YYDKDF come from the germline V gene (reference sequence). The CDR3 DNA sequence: TGTGCCACCAGCAGGTCGACAGGGGCCGGCACTGAAGCTTTCTTT. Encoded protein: CATSRSTGAGTEAFF.

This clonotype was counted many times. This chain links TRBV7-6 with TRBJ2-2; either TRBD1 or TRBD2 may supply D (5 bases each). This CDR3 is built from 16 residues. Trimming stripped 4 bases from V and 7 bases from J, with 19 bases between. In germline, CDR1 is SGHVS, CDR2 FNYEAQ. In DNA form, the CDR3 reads TGTGCCAGCAGCTGGGACCCTGGACCACGTTTCGGGGAGCTGTTTTTT. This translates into CASSWDPGPRFGELFF.

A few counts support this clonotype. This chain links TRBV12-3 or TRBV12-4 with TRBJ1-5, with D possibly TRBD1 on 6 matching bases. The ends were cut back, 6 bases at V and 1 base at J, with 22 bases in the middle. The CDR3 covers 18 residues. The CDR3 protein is CASSRVGGEGGSNQPQHF. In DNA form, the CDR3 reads TGTGCCAGCAGCCGGGTCGGAGGAGAAGGGGGAAGCAATCAGCCCCAGCATTTT.

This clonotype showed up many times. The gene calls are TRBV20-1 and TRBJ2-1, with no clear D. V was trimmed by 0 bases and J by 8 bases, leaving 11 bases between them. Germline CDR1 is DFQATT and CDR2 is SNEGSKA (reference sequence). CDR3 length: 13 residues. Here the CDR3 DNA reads TGCAGTGCTAGAGATCTAGGAAGCCATGAGCAGTTCTTC. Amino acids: CSARDLGSHEQFF.

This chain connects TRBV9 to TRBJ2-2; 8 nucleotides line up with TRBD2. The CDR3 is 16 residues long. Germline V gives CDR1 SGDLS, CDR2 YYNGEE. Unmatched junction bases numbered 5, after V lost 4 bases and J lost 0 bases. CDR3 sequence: CASSRQAGANTGELFF. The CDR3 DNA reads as TGTGCCAGCAGCCGGCAAGCGGGGGCGAACACCGGGGAGCTGTTTTTT.

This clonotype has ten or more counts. The CDR3 coding sequence is TGCAGCGCTCCCTCAAGGGGTGGAGAGACCCAGTACTTC. Translation gives CSAPSRGGETQYF. The rearrangement links TRBV29-1 to TRBJ2-5; D might be TRBD1 (5 bases). Germline assignment: CDR1 SQVTM and CDR2 ANQGSEA. Trimming took off 7 bases at V and 4 bases at J, with 16 bases between the two ends. The CDR3 is made up of 13 amino acids. Combining the CDR3 with reference TRBV29-1 and TRBJ2-5 gives the whole variable domain SAVISQKPSRDICQRGTSLTIQCQVDSQVTMMFWYRQQPGQSLTLIATANQGSEATYESGFVIDKFPISRPNLTFSTLTVSNMSPEDSSIYLCSAPSRGGETQYFGPGTRLLVL.